The entry below gives a single T cell receptor (beta chain) sequence along with its context. The antigen remains undetermined. This sample was taken from a study of neurological immune-mediated disorders. TCRdb re-analysed the 5' RACE reads in MiXCR, keeping a single row per CDR3 protein. The sample shows 15,000 to 20,000 distinct CDR3 sequences, about a quarter of them seen only once. The CDR3 totals 15 residues. CDR1 SGHAT and CDR2 FQNNGV come from the germline V gene. The junction had 7 bases not matched to a gene; V was cut back by 5 bases and J by 4 bases. Whole-study findings and limits: Expanded clones shared no identical CDR3 amino acid sequences across subjects, which suggested private TCR-beta repertoires in all groups.

The chain carries TRBV11-2 and TRBJ2-1; TRBD2 aligns across 8 bases. The receptor comes from a man in his fifties or sixties with HTLV-1-associated myelopathy (HAM/TSP). Material for sequencing was PBMCs. CDR3 bases: TGTGCCAGCAGCGATAGCGGGGCTACATACAATGAGCAGTTCTTC. Translated: CASSDSGATYNEQFF.